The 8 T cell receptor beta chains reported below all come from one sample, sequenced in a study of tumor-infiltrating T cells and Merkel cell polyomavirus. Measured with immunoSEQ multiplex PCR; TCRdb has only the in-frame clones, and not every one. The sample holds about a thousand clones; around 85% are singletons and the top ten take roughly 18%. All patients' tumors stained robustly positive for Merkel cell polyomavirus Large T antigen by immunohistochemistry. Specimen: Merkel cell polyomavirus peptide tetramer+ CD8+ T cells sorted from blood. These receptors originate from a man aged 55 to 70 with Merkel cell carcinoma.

This chain's CDR3 is CASKFLLALNEQFF. The CDR3 DNA reads TGCGCCAGCAAGTTTCTCCTAGCGCTCAATGAGCAGTTCTTC. The chain links TRBV10-2 to TRBJ2-1; perhaps TRBD2 as D (6 bases). Looked up from germline, CDR1 is WSHSY and CDR2 is SAAADI. Trimming took off 7 bases at V and 6 bases at J, with 16 bases between the two ends. This CDR3 is 14 amino acids long.

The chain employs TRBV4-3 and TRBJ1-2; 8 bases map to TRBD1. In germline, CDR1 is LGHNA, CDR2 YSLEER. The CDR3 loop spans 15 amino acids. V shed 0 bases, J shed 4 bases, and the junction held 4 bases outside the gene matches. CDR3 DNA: TGCGCCAGCAGCCAAGATCCCGGGACAGGCTATGGCTACACCTTC. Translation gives CASSQDPGTGYGYTF.

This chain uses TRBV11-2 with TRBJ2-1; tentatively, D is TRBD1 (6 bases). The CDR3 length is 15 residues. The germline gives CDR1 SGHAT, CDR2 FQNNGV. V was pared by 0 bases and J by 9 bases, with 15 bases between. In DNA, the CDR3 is TGTGCCAGCAGCTTAGATGGAACAGGGATCACTGAGCAGTTCTTC. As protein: CASSLDGTGITEQFF.

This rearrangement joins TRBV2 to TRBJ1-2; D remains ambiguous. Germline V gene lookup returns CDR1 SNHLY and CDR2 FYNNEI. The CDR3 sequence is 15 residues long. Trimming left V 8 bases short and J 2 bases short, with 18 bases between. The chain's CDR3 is CASSANTDINYGYTF. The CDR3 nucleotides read TGTGCCAGCTCCGCTAATACAGATATCAACTATGGCTACACCTTC.

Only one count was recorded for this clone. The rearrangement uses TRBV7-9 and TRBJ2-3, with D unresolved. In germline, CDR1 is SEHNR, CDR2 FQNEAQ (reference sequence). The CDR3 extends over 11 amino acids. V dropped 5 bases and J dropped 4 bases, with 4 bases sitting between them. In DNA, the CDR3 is TGTGCCAGCAGCGAGTCAGATACGCAGTATTTT. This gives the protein CASSESDTQYF. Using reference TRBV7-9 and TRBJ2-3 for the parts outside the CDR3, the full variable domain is DTGVSQNPRHKITKRGQNVTFRCDPISEHNRLYWYRQTLGQGPEFLTYFQNEAQLEKSRLLSDRFSAERPKGSFSTLEIQRTEQGDSAMYLCASSESDTQYFGPGTRLTVL.

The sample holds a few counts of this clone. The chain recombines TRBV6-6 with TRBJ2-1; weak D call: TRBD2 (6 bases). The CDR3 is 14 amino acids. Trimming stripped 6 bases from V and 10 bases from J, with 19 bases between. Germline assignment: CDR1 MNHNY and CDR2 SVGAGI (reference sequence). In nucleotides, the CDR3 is TGTGCCAGCAGGACTCCGGGAGAGGGGAGGGAGCAGTTCTTC. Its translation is CASRTPGEGREQFF.

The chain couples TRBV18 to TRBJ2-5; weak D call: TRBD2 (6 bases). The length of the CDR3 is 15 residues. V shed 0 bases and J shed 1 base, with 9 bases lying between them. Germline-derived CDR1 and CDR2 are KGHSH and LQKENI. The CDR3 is CASSPPGGPQETQYF. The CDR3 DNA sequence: TGTGCCAGCTCACCACCGGGAGGCCCCCAAGAGACCCAGTACTTC.

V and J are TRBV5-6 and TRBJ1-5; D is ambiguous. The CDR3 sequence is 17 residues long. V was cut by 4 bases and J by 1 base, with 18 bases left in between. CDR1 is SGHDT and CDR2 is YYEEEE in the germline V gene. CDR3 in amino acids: CASSRRLNSQSNQPQHF. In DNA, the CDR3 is TGTGCCAGCAGCCGACGATTGAACAGTCAGAGCAATCAGCCCCAGCATTTT.